This TCR beta chain was sequenced in a study of cytomegalovirus exposure and HLA in healthy donors. 13 Jbeta primers and 60 Vbeta primers were used for the PCR. Here immunoSEQ multiplex PCR was the method, and the copy in TCRdb shows in-frame clones only, minus some. The sample comprises tens of thousands of clones, approximately 72% of which are singletons, and approximately 3.2% rests with the top ten. The J segment lost 7 bases and the V segment lost 5 bases, leaving 8 bases of the junction unmatched. The CDR3 runs 13 residues. CDR1 is SGDLS and CDR2 is YYNGEE in the germline V gene. The source material was PBMCs. The TCR originated in a woman in her 30s in good health and CMV-seronegative. The J gene is TRBJ1-2, the V gene TRBV9; 7 nucleotides agree with TRBD1. CDR3 nucleotides: TGTGCCAGCAGGACAGGGAGTGTGTTTGGCTACACCTTC. Its protein product is CASRTGSVFGYTF.